This is a list of T cell receptor beta chains from one sample in a study of T cells after yellow fever vaccination. MiXCR, applied by TCRdb to the 5' RACE reads, yields one record per CDR3 protein. The profile shows about 510,000 distinct CDR3 sequences, roughly 22% of them singletons. This specimen consisted of PBMCs, obtained approximately 22 days after the first yellow fever vaccination. Receptors were obtained from a young man who received the YFV17D yellow fever vaccine. CDR3s include the opening cysteine and the closing phenylalanine or tryptophan. The order of the fields is V gene, clone size, J gene, D gene, CDR3 DNA, CDR3 protein. The D gene is left open where the match is weak. Rows give clone size only sometimes, using once, few, many, or a class for an expanded clone.

v_call: TRBV6-1
clone_size: NA
j_call: TRBJ2-3
d_call: TRBD2
cdr3_nt: TGTGCCAGCAGCTCCGGAGCGGGGAGCACAGATACGCAGTATTTT
cdr3_aa: CASSSGAGSTDTQYF

v_call: TRBV4-3
clone_size: few
j_call: TRBJ2-6
d_call: NA
cdr3_nt: TGCGCCAGCAGCCAAGATCATATGGGGGCTGGGGCCAACGTCCTGACTTTC
cdr3_aa: CASSQDHMGAGANVLTF

v_call: TRBV12-3/TRBV12-4
clone_size: few
j_call: TRBJ2-2
d_call: NA
cdr3_nt: TGTGCCAGCAGACTAGGGGGGTACATCGGGGAGCTGTTTTTT
cdr3_aa: CASRLGGYIGELFF

v_call: TRBV4-1
clone_size: NA
j_call: TRBJ2-5
d_call: TRBD2
cdr3_nt: TGCGCCAGCAGCCAAGTGGGCCTAGCGGGGGGAGGGGAAGAGACCCAGTACTTC
cdr3_aa: CASSQVGLAGGGEETQYF

v_call: TRBV25-1
clone_size: few
j_call: TRBJ1-1
d_call: NA
cdr3_nt: TGTGCCAGCAGTGAACCGAAAAGGGGGGACACTGAAGCTTTCTTT
cdr3_aa: CASSEPKRGDTEAFF

v_call: TRBV7-8
clone_size: few
j_call: TRBJ2-3
d_call: NA
cdr3_nt: TGTGCCAGCAGCCCGCTCTACGGTCGAGCCGATACGCAGTATTTT
cdr3_aa: CASSPLYGRADTQYF

v_call: TRBV12-3/TRBV12-4
clone_size: NA
j_call: TRBJ2-2
d_call: TRBD1
cdr3_nt: TGTGCCAGCAGTCGACGGCAGGGGGCCGGGGAGCTGTTTTTT
cdr3_aa: CASSRRQGAGELFF

v_call: TRBV30
clone_size: NA
j_call: TRBJ1-2
d_call: NA
cdr3_nt: TGTGCCTTACAACCGACAACCGGGACGGGCTACACCTTC
cdr3_aa: CALQPTTGTGYTF

v_call: TRBV27
clone_size: few
j_call: TRBJ2-5
d_call: TRBD2
cdr3_nt: TGTGCCAGCAGCTCGTGGGGACTAGCTCACCAAGAGACCCAGTACTTC
cdr3_aa: CASSSWGLAHQETQYF

v_call: TRBV7-9
clone_size: NA
j_call: TRBJ2-7
d_call: TRBD1
cdr3_nt: TGTGCCAGCACCGACAGGGACCACCCCGGCGAGCAGTACTTC
cdr3_aa: CASTDRDHPGEQYF

v_call: TRBV10-3
clone_size: NA
j_call: TRBJ1-5
d_call: NA
cdr3_nt: TGTGCCACGCGCGGACAGAGCAATCAGCCCCAGCATTTT
cdr3_aa: CATRGQSNQPQHF

v_call: TRBV7-2
clone_size: NA
j_call: TRBJ2-3
d_call: TRBD2
cdr3_nt: TGTGCCAGCAGCGCCAGGACTAGCGGGGGGGCAGATACGCAGTATTTT
cdr3_aa: CASSARTSGGADTQYF

v_call: TRBV4-3
clone_size: few
j_call: TRBJ2-5
d_call: TRBD2
cdr3_nt: TGCGCCAGCAGCCAAGGCGGGGGGGCCGAGACCCAGTACTTC
cdr3_aa: CASSQGGGAETQYF

v_call: TRBV24-1
clone_size: few
j_call: TRBJ2-1
d_call: TRBD1
cdr3_nt: TGTGCCACCAGTGGAGGACAGGGCTCCTACAATGAGCAGTTCTTC
cdr3_aa: CATSGGQGSYNEQFF

v_call: TRBV29-1
clone_size: NA
j_call: TRBJ1-2
d_call: NA
cdr3_nt: TGCAGCGTTGGGGTTAACGTGGGTCCTACCTACACCTTC
cdr3_aa: CSVGVNVGPTYTF

v_call: TRBV7-2
clone_size: few
j_call: TRBJ2-3
d_call: TRBD2
cdr3_nt: TGTGCCAGCAGCTTAGACGGGGGGGCGTCAGATACGCAGTATTTT
cdr3_aa: CASSLDGGASDTQYF

v_call: TRBV20-1
clone_size: many
j_call: TRBJ2-3
d_call: TRBD2
cdr3_nt: TGCAGTGCTAGAAATGCGGGGGGCCCCGCAGATACGCAGTATTTT
cdr3_aa: CSARNAGGPADTQYF